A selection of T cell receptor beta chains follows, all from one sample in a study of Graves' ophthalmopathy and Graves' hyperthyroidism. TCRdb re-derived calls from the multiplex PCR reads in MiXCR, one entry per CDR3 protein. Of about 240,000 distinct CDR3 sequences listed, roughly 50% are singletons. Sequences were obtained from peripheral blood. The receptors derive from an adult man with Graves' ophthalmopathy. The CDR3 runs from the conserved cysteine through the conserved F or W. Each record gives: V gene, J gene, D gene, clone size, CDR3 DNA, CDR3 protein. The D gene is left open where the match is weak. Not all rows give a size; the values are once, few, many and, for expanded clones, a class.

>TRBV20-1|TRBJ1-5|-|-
TGCAGTGCTAGGGGCCACGGCGGGGGGTGGCAGCCCCAGCATTTT
CSARGHGGGWQPQHF
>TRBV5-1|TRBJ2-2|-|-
TGCGCCAGCAGTTTTAGAGCCGCCCCGGACACCGGGGAGCTGTTTTTT
CASSFRAAPDTGELFF
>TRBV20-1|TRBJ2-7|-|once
TGCAGTGCTAGGAGTTTCGAGCAGTACTTC
CSARSFEQYF
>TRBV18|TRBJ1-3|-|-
TGTGCCAGCTCCGGACAGTCGGGAAACACCATATATTTT
CASSGQSGNTIYF
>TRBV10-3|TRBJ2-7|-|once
TGTGCCAGCAGTTACGGGCACCTTATCTACGAGCAGTACTTC
CASSYGHLIYEQYF
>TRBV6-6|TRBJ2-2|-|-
TGTGCCAGTAGCCAGCTCGGGACGGACACCGGGGAGCTGTTTTTT
CASSQLGTDTGELFF
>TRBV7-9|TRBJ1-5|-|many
TGTGCCAGCAGCCCTTCCGACAGGCGGCAGCCCCAGCATTTT
CASSPSDRRQPQHF
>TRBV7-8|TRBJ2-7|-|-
TGTGCCAGCAGCTTAGTAGGTGACACCTCCTACGAGCAGTACTTC
CASSLVGDTSYEQYF
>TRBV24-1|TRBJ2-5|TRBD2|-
TGTGCCAGCACCGGCGGGGGCCAAGAGACCCAGTACTTC
CASTGGGQETQYF
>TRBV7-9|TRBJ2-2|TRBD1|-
TGTGCCAGCCTCGATAAACTCCGGACAGGGGCGAACACCGGGGAGCTGTTTTTT
CASLDKLRTGANTGELFF
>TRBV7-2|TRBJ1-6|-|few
TGTGCCAGCAGCTTACAGCCGGGTAGCTCACCCCTCCACTTT
CASSLQPGSSPLHF
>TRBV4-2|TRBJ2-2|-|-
TGTGCCAGCAGCCCGAAGACACGGAACACCGGGGAGCTGTTTTTT
CASSPKTRNTGELFF
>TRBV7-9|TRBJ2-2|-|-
TGTGCCAGCAGCTTGGGGGACGGGGAGCTGTTTTTT
CASSLGDGELFF
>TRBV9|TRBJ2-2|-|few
TGTGCCAGCAGTGTAGGGGTCCAACCGATCACCGGGGAGCTGTTTTTT
CASSVGVQPITGELFF
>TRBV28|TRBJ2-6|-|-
TGTGCCAGCAGTTTTCAGGGTGTAGGCTCTGGGGCCAACGTCCTGACTTTC
CASSFQGVGSGANVLTF
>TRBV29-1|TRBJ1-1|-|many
TGCAGCGTTAGGGTCACAATGAACACTGAAGCTTTCTTT
CSVRVTMNTEAFF
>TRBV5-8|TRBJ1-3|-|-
TGCGCCAGCAGTTTAGGGGACTTGGCTGGAAACACCATATATTTT
CASSLGDLAGNTIYF
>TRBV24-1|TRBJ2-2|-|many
TGTGCCACCAGTGCCCGATTGACCGGGACTGACACCGGGGAGCTGTTTTTT
CATSARLTGTDTGELFF
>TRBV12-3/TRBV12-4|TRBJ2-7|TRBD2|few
TGTGCCAGCAGTTTAAGGGGACTAGCGGGAGTCGAGCAGTACTTC
CASSLRGLAGVEQYF
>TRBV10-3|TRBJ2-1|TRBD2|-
TGTGCCATCAGTGCCCCTTACGGCGGGGGGGCCTGGGAGCAGTTCTTC
CAISAPYGGGAWEQFF
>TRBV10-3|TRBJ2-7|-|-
TGTGCCAGCAGGCAAGCGGGACAGGACGAGCAGTACTTC
CASRQAGQDEQYF
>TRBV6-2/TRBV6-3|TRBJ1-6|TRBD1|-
TGTGCCAGCCGGAGGGACAGGTCCTCACCCCTCCACTTT
CASRRDRSSPLHF
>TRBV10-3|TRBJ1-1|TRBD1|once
TGTGCCATCCGGGACAGGGGGTATCTGAACACTGAAGCTTTCTTT
CAIRDRGYLNTEAFF
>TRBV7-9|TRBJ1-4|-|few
TGTGCCAGCAGCCCCAGGGACCTGAGGAATGAAAAACTGTTTTTT
CASSPRDLRNEKLFF
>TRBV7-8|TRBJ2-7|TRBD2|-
TGTGCCAGCAGCATGCCGGGACTAGCGGCTTACGAGCAGTACTTC
CASSMPGLAAYEQYF
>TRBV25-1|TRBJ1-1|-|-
TGTGCCAGCAGTCCCCCCTTTGACGGACCGAACACTGAAGCTTTCTTT
CASSPPFDGPNTEAFF
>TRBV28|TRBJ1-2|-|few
TGTGCCAGCAGTTCCTATCTACTTGAGGATTATGGCTACACCTTC
CASSSYLLEDYGYTF
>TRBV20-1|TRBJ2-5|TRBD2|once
TGCAGTGCAGGAGTTAGCGGGGGTTCCCAGTACTTC
CSAGVSGGSQYF
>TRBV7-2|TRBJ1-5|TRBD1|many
TGTGCCAGCAGTTTTTCCGGGACAGCTTATAGCAATCAGCCCCAGCATTTT
CASSFSGTAYSNQPQHF